This is a list of T cell receptor beta chains from one sample in a study of cytomegalovirus exposure and HLA in healthy donors. Repertoires were generated with immunoSEQ multiplex PCR, while TCRdb's copy carries only in-frame clones and drops some. The repertoire includes over 150,000 clones, more than 65% of them detected once, and approximately 3.1% sits in the top ten. The sample was PBMCs. Receptors originate from a woman in her 30s in good health and CMV-seropositive. Both conserved end residues are part of each CDR3. Each record gives: J gene, D gene, V gene, CDR3 protein. The D gene is left open where the match is weak.

j_call: TRBJ1-1; d_call: -; v_call: TRBV2; cdr3_aa: CASRKATATTEAFF
j_call: TRBJ2-1; d_call: TRBD2; v_call: TRBV5-6; cdr3_aa: CASSLGLAGSYNEQFF
j_call: TRBJ1-1; d_call: TRBD1; v_call: TRBV4-1; cdr3_aa: CASSQLTGGSSNTEAFF
j_call: TRBJ1-2; d_call: -; v_call: TRBV4-2; cdr3_aa: CASSPTSDPGYGYTF
j_call: TRBJ1-2; d_call: TRBD1; v_call: TRBV5-4; cdr3_aa: CASSGTGNYGYTF
j_call: TRBJ2-3; d_call: TRBD2; v_call: TRBV11-2; cdr3_aa: CASSLVGTSEARRDTQYF
j_call: TRBJ1-1; d_call: -; v_call: TRBV6-5; cdr3_aa: CASSYDWASTEAFF
j_call: TRBJ1-1; d_call: TRBD1; v_call: TRBV28; cdr3_aa: CASSLELSRGRGTEAFF
j_call: TRBJ2-1; d_call: TRBD2; v_call: TRBV7-9; cdr3_aa: CASSPTSGRRDEQFF
j_call: TRBJ1-5; d_call: -; v_call: TRBV2; cdr3_aa: CASSEAPRLPQHF
j_call: TRBJ2-1; d_call: -; v_call: TRBV5-1; cdr3_aa: CASSLVVGGGYNEQFF
j_call: TRBJ2-7; d_call: TRBD2; v_call: TRBV12-5; cdr3_aa: CASGPGGPGEQYF
j_call: TRBJ2-7; d_call: TRBD1; v_call: TRBV27; cdr3_aa: CASGSYTGTGKRGYSYEQYF
j_call: -; d_call: TRBD2; v_call: TRBV6-5; cdr3_aa: CASSPRSGRLEQYF
j_call: TRBJ2-3; d_call: -; v_call: TRBV5-1; cdr3_aa: CASRRRTDGTDTQYF
j_call: TRBJ1-1; d_call: -; v_call: TRBV19; cdr3_aa: CASSIASGANTEAFF
j_call: TRBJ2-7; d_call: -; v_call: TRBV9; cdr3_aa: CASTVGVEQYF
j_call: TRBJ1-2; d_call: TRBD1; v_call: TRBV28; cdr3_aa: CASSSSWDSVYGYTF
j_call: TRBJ2-7; d_call: -; v_call: TRBV27; cdr3_aa: CASSPRGTLFRDEQYF
j_call: TRBJ2-6; d_call: TRBD1; v_call: TRBV5-1; cdr3_aa: CASSRSGQGAVGANVLTF
j_call: TRBJ1-2; d_call: TRBD1; v_call: TRBV6-5; cdr3_aa: CASSWGTGGSGYTF
j_call: TRBJ2-7; d_call: -; v_call: TRBV10-2; cdr3_aa: CASRASVGEQYF
j_call: TRBJ1-1; d_call: -; v_call: TRBV5-1; cdr3_aa: CASSFGGTEAFF
j_call: TRBJ1-5; d_call: TRBD1; v_call: TRBV6-1; cdr3_aa: CASTRTGVRQPQHF
j_call: TRBJ2-3; d_call: TRBD2; v_call: TRBV27; cdr3_aa: CASSSQREGLRTQYF
j_call: TRBJ1-1; d_call: -; v_call: TRBV5-1; cdr3_aa: CASSLSPLTEAFF
j_call: TRBJ2-3; d_call: TRBD1; v_call: TRBV7-9; cdr3_aa: CASSLIGTGVTLGGDTQYF
j_call: TRBJ1-6; d_call: TRBD1; v_call: TRBV6-4; cdr3_aa: CATGDSYNSPLHF
j_call: TRBJ2-3; d_call: TRBD2; v_call: TRBV6-5; cdr3_aa: CASSYGLAASTDTQYF
j_call: TRBJ2-3; d_call: -; v_call: TRBV27; cdr3_aa: CASSLRSTFISSTDTQYF
j_call: TRBJ1-2; d_call: TRBD1; v_call: TRBV7-7; cdr3_aa: CASSLGQGVNYGYTF
j_call: TRBJ2-7; d_call: -; v_call: TRBV6-1; cdr3_aa: CASSEEAAASYEQYF
j_call: TRBJ2-2; d_call: TRBD1; v_call: TRBV28; cdr3_aa: CASSPGQGSGTGELFF
j_call: TRBJ1-5; d_call: -; v_call: TRBV19; cdr3_aa: CASTSGSPSNQPQHF
j_call: TRBJ2-2; d_call: TRBD2; v_call: TRBV5-4; cdr3_aa: CASSFREGHTGELFF
j_call: TRBJ1-1; d_call: -; v_call: TRBV19; cdr3_aa: CASRANTEAFF
j_call: TRBJ2-7; d_call: TRBD1; v_call: TRBV5-5; cdr3_aa: CASSRGTGEKLYEQYF
j_call: TRBJ2-7; d_call: -; v_call: TRBV7-2; cdr3_aa: CASSLGLSYEQYF
j_call: TRBJ1-1; d_call: -; v_call: TRBV29-1; cdr3_aa: CSVKGGGATEAFF
j_call: TRBJ1-5; d_call: -; v_call: TRBV7-6; cdr3_aa: CASSLRGGADYSNQPQHF
j_call: TRBJ1-1; d_call: TRBD1; v_call: TRBV18; cdr3_aa: CASSPTGALNTEAFF
j_call: TRBJ1-6; d_call: TRBD1; v_call: TRBV5-8; cdr3_aa: CASSLGDRGNSPLHF
j_call: TRBJ2-7; d_call: -; v_call: TRBV28; cdr3_aa: CASRASGEYEQYF
j_call: TRBJ2-5; d_call: -; v_call: TRBV6-1; cdr3_aa: CASTAGHSGETQYF
j_call: TRBJ1-1; d_call: -; v_call: TRBV19; cdr3_aa: CASSSDTEAFF
j_call: TRBJ1-2; d_call: TRBD1; v_call: TRBV11-2; cdr3_aa: CAGSSDRGRSGYTF
j_call: TRBJ2-2; d_call: TRBD1; v_call: TRBV28; cdr3_aa: CASSAGGSDTGELFF
j_call: TRBJ2-1; d_call: -; v_call: TRBV7-2; cdr3_aa: CASSFLADLSYNEQFF
j_call: TRBJ2-5; d_call: -; v_call: TRBV1; cdr3_aa: CTSSRLAGGEETQYF
j_call: TRBJ2-1; d_call: -; v_call: TRBV6-6; cdr3_aa: CASSYQGGLNEQFF
j_call: TRBJ2-7; d_call: TRBD1; v_call: TRBV6-6; cdr3_aa: CASSYMDRVSYEQYF
j_call: TRBJ2-1; d_call: -; v_call: TRBV5-7; cdr3_aa: CASRTGEQFF
j_call: TRBJ1-1; d_call: -; v_call: TRBV19; cdr3_aa: CASSTQGVRDTEAFF
j_call: TRBJ1-1; d_call: -; v_call: TRBV7-9; cdr3_aa: CASSLGADRNTEAFF
j_call: TRBJ1-4; d_call: TRBD1; v_call: TRBV5-1; cdr3_aa: CASSLLQGAQEKLFF
j_call: TRBJ1-3; d_call: -; v_call: TRBV7-9; cdr3_aa: CASSSWRGSTGNTIYF
j_call: TRBJ2-2; d_call: -; v_call: TRBV27; cdr3_aa: CASSQRSLRAGELFF
j_call: TRBJ2-7; d_call: TRBD2; v_call: TRBV28; cdr3_aa: CASSSRGYRLAGAVSYEQYF
j_call: TRBJ2-7; d_call: TRBD1; v_call: TRBV28; cdr3_aa: CASSGIRQGADEQYF